This TCR beta chain was sequenced for a study of T cell responses to AZD1222 COVID-19 vaccine. To note about this clone: What it binds is unknown.

Regarding the study as a whole: Donor demographics were predominantly white British with a female majority; clonal diversity may be underestimated.

Trimming took off 6 bases at V and 5 bases at J, with 11 bases between the two ends. The CDR3 is 13 amino acids. CDR1 KGHSH and CDR2 LQKENI come from the germline V gene. Repertoires were generated with immunoSEQ multiplex PCR, while TCRdb's copy carries only in-frame clones and drops some. The sample gives fewer than 35,000 clones, roughly 92% of which show up once; 35% to 50% is in the top ten. The V call is TRBV18, the J call TRBJ1-5; D is unresolved. This clonotype originated in an adult in good health. Source: peripheral blood, taken on day 0 of AZD1222 vaccination. CDR3 amino acids: CASSPDTYQPQHF. CDR3 DNA: TGTGCCAGCTCCCCCGACACCTATCAGCCCCAGCATTTT.